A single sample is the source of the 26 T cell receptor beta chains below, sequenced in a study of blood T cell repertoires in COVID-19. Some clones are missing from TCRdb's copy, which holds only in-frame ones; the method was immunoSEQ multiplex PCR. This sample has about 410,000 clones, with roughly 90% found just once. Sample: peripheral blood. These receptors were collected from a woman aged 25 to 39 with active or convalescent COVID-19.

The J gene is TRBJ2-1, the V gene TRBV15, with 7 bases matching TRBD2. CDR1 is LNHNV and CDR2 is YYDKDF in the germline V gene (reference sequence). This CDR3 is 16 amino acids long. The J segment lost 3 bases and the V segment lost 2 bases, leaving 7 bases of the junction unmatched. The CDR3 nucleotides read TGTGCCACCAGCAGATCAACAAGCGGGATCTACAATGAGCAGTTCTTC. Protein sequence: CATSRSTSGIYNEQFF.

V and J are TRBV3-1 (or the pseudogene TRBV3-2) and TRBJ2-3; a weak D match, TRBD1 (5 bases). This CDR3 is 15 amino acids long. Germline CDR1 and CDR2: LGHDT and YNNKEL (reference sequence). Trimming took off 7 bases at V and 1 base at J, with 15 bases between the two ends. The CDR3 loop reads CASMQGGSRTDTQYF. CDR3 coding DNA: TGTGCCAGCATGCAGGGCGGAAGTCGCACAGATACGCAGTATTTT.

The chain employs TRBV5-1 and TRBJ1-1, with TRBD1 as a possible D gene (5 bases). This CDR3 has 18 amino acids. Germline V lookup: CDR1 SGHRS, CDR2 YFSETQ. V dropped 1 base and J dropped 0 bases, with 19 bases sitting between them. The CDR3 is CASSLTTGGALMNTEAFF. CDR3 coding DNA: TGCGCCAGCAGCTTGACAACCGGTGGGGCGCTGATGAACACTGAAGCTTTCTTT.

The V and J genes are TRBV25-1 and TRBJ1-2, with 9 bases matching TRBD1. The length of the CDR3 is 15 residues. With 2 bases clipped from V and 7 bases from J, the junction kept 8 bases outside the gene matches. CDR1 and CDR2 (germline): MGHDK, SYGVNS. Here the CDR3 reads CASSERNRGQGGYTF. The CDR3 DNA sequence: TGTGCCAGCAGTGAACGCAACAGGGGGCAGGGTGGCTACACCTTC.

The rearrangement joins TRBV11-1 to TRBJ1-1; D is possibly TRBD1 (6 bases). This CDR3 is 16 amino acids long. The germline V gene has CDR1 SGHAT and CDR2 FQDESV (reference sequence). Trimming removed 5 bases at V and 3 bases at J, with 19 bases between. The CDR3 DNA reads TGTGCCAGCAGCGACCGGAGCAGGGGCGTTTACACTGAAGCTTTCTTT. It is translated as CASSDRSRGVYTEAFF. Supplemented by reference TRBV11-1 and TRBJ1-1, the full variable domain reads EAEVAQSPRYKITEKSQAVAFWCDPISGHATLYWYRQILGQGPELLVQFQDESVVDDSQLPKDRFSAERLKGVDSTLKIQPAELGDSAMYLCASSDRSRGVYTEAFFGQGTRLTVV.

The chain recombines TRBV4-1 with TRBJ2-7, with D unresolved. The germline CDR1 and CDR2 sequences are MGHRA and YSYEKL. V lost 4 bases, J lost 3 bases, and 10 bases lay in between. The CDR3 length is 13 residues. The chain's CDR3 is CASSRGVGYEQYF. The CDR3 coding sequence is TGCGCCAGCAGCCGCGGTGTAGGCTACGAGCAGTACTTC.

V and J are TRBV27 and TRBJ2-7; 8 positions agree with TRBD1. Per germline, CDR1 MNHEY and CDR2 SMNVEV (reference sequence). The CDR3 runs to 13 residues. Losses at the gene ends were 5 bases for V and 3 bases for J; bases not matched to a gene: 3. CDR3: CASSDRGGYEQYF. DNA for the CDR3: TGTGCCAGCAGTGACAGGGGCGGCTACGAGCAGTACTTC.

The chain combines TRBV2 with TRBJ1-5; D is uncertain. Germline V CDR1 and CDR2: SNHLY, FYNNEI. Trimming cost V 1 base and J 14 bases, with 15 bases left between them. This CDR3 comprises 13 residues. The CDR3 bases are TGTGCCAGCAGTGAAGGTTTACTATGGCCGGAGCATTTT. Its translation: CASSEGLLWPEHF.

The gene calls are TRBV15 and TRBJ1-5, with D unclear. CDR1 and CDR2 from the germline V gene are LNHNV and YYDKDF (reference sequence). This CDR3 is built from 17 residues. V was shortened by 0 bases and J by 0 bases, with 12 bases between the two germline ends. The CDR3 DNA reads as TGTGCCACCAGCAGAGACCTAGGTTCTTATAGCAATCAGCCCCAGCATTTT. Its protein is CATSRDLGSYSNQPQHF.

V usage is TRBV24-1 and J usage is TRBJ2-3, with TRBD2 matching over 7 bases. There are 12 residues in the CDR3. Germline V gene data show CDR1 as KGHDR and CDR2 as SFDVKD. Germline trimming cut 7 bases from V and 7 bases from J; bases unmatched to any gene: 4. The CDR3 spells CATSMGGNTQYF. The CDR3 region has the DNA TGTGCCACCAGCATGGGGGGGAATACGCAGTATTTT.

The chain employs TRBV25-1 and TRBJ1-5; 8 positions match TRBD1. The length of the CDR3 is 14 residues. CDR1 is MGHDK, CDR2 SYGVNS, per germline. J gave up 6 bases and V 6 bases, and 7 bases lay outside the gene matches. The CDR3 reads CASSQTGVVQPQHF. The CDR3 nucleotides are TGTGCCAGCAGCCAGACAGGGGTGGTTCAGCCCCAGCATTTT. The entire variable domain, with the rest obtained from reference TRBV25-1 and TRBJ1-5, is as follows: EADIYQTPRYLVIGTGKKITLECSQTMGHDKMYWYQQDPGMELHLIHYSYGVNSTEKGDLSSESTVSRIRTEHFPLTLESARPSHTSQYLCASSQTGVVQPQHFGDGTRLSIL.

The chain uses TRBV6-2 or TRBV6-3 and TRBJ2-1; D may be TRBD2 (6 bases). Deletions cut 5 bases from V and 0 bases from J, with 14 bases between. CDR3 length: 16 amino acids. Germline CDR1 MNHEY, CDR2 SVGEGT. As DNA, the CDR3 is TGTGCCAGCAGTGCGGGACTCCTGAGCTCCTACAATGAGCAGTTCTTC. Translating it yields CASSAGLLSSYNEQFF.

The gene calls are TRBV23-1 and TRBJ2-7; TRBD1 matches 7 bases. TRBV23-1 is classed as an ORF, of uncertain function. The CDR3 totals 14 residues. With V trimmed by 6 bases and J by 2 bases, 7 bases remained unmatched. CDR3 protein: CASSPGQPPYEQYF. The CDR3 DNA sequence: TGCGCCAGCAGCCCGGGACAGCCCCCCTACGAGCAGTACTTC.

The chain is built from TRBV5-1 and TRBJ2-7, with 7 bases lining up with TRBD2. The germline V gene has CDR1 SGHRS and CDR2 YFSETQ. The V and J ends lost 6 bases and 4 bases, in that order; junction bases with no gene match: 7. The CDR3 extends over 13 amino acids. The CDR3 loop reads CASKSAGEYEQYF. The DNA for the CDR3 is TGCGCCAGCAAGTCGGCGGGAGAGTACGAGCAGTACTTC.

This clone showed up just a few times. In nucleotides, the CDR3 is TGTGCCAGCAGCACCATCGGCAGGGACACTGAAGCTTTCTTT. It codes for CASSTIGRDTEAFF. The chain combines TRBV3-1 (or the pseudogene TRBV3-2) with TRBJ1-1, with D tentatively TRBD1 (5 bases). CDR1 and CDR2 from the germline V gene are LGHDT and YNNKEL (reference sequence). The CDR3 runs 14 residues. V shed 5 bases and J shed 3 bases, with 13 bases lying between them.

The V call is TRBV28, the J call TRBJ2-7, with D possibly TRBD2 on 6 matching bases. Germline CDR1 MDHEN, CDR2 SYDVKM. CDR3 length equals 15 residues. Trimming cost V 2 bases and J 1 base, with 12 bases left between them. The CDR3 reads CASSLTAGRSYEQYF. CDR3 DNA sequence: TGTGCCAGCAGTTTAACGGCGGGGAGGTCCTACGAGCAGTACTTC.

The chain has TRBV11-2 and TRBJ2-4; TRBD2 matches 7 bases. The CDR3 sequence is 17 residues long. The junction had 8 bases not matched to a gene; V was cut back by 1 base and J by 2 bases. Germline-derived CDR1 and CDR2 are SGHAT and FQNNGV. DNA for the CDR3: TGTGCCAGCAGCTTAGTGGGCGGGGGTCGGACCAAAAACATTCAGTACTTC. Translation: CASSLVGGGRTKNIQYF.

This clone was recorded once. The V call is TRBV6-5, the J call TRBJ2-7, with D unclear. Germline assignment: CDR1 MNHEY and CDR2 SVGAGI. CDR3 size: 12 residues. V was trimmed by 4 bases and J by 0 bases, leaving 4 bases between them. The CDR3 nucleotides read TGTGCCAGCAGTTCCAGCTCCTACGAGCAGTACTTC. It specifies CASSSSSYEQYF.

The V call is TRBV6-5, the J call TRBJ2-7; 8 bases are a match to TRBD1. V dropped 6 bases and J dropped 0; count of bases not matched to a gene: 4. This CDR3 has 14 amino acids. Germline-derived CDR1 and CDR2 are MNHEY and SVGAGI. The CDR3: CASRRGQDSYEQYF. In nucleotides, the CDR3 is TGTGCCAGCAGGAGGGGACAGGACTCCTACGAGCAGTACTTC.

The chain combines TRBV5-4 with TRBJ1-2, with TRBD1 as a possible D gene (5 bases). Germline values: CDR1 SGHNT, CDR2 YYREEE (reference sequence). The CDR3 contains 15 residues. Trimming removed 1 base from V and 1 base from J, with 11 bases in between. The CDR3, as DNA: TGTGCCAGCAGCTTGTATGGGGGGGATAACTATGGCTACACCTTC. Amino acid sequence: CASSLYGGDNYGYTF.

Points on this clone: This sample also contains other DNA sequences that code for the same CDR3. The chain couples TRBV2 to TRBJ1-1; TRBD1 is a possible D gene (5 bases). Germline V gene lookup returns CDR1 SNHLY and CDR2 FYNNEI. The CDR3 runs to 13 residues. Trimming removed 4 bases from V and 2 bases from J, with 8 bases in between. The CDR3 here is CASSGQLNTEAFF. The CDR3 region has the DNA TGTGCCAGCAGTGGACAGCTTAACACTGAAGCTTTCTTT.

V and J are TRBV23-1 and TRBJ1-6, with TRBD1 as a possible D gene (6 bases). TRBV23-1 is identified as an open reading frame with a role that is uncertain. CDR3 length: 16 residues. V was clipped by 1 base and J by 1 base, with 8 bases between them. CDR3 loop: CASSQWGHSYNSPLHF. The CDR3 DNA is TGCGCCAGCAGTCAATGGGGACATTCCTATAATTCACCCCTCCACTTT.

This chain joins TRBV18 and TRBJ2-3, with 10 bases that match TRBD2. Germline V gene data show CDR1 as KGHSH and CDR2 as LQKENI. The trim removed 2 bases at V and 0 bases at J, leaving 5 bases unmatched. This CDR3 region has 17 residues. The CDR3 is CASSPNSGGTSTDTQYF. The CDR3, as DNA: TGTGCCAGCTCACCAAATAGCGGGGGGACTAGCACAGATACGCAGTATTTT.

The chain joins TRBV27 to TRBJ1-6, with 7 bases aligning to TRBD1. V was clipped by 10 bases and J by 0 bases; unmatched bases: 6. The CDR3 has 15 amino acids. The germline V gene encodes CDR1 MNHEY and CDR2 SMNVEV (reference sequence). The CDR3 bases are TGTGCCACTTCGGACAGGAGCTCCTATAATTCACCCCTCCACTTT. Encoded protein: CATSDRSSYNSPLHF.

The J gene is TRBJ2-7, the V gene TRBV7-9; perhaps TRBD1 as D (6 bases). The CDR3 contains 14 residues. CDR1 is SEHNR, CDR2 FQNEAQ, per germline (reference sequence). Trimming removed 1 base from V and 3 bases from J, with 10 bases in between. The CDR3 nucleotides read TGTGCCAGCAGCTTAGAAGGGGGAAACTACGAGCAGTACTTC. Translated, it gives CASSLEGGNYEQYF.

The CDR3: CASRYRQENTEAFF. CDR3 DNA sequence: TGTGCCAGCAGATACAGACAGGAGAACACTGAAGCTTTCTTT. The gene calls are TRBV6-1 and TRBJ1-1, with TRBD1 as a possible D gene (6 bases). This CDR3 comprises 14 residues. Germline CDR1 reads MNHNS; CDR2 reads SASEGT. V was clipped by 6 bases and J by 1 base, with 12 bases between them.